This T cell receptor (beta chain) was identified during a study of T cell responses to AZD1222 COVID-19 vaccine. Study-level findings and limits: The peak T cell response came first, and repertoires were sampled only after it. Clonal diversity was possibly underestimated; the donors were predominantly white British and more often female. Baseline seropositivity occurred in only a handful of AZD1222 recipients.

About this clone: Its matching antigen is unknown.

Deletions cut 0 bases from V and 5 bases from J, with 12 bases between. In germline, CDR1 is SGHKS, CDR2 YYEKEE (reference sequence). The CDR3 sequence is 15 residues long. Profiled with immunoSEQ multiplex PCR; TCRdb holds only in-frame clones, not every one. The sample has tens of thousands of clones, roughly 87% seen once. Material: peripheral blood, obtained 28 days after the second AZD1222 dose. The chain recombines TRBV5-5 with TRBJ1-5; no firm D call. The receptor comes from an adult who received the AZD1222 COVID-19 vaccine. The CDR3 nucleotides are TGTGCCAGCAGCTTGGATCCCGGGTCCCATCAGCCCCAGCATTTT. Translating gives CASSLDPGSHQPQHF.